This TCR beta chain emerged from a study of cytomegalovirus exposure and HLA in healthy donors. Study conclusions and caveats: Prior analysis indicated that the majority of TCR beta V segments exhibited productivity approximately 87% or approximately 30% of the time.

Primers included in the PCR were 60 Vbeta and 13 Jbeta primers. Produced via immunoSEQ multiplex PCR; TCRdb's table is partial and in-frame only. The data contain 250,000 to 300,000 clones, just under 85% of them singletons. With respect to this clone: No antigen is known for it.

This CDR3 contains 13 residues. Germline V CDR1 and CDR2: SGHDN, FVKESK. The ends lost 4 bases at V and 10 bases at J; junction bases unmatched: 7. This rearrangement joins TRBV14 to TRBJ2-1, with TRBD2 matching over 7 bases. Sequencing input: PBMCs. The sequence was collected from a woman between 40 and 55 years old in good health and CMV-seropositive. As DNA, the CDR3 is TGTGCCAGCAGCCGAGAACTAGCGTACGAGCAGTTCTTC. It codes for CASSRELAYEQFF.